A single sample gave rise to the 30 T cell receptor beta chains below, sequenced in a study of blood T cells in healthy people across ages. PCR was performed a second time for about 7 to 11 cycles using a sample-barcoded 5' primer and a J-beta primer mix. MiXCR, run by TCRdb on the 5' RACE reads, gives a single entry per CDR3 protein. The table lists under 2 million distinct CDR3 sequences, roughly 30% of them singletons. Sample: blood. These receptor sequences come from a woman in her 30s in good health.

There are a few counts of this clonotype. This chain connects TRBV7-2 to TRBJ2-7; 8 nucleotides match TRBD1. The V gene's germline CDR1 is SGHTA and CDR2 FQGNSA. This CDR3 has 13 residues. Germline trimming cut 5 bases from V and 8 bases from J; bases unmatched to any gene: 8. The CDR3 sequence: CASSPGQALKQYF. The DNA for the CDR3 is TGTGCCAGCAGCCCGGGACAGGCCCTTAAGCAGTACTTC.

The gene calls are TRBV6-5 and TRBJ1-1, with D tentatively TRBD1 (5 bases). The CDR3 is 13 residues long. Germline lookup yields CDR1 MNHEY and CDR2 SVGAGI. V was shortened by 4 bases and J by 3 bases, with 9 bases between the two germline ends. The CDR3 protein is CASSSGDYTEAFF. As DNA, the CDR3 is TGTGCCAGCAGTTCGGGGGATTACACTGAAGCTTTCTTT.

This clonotype was seen more than once but under ten times. This chain links TRBV20-1 with TRBJ2-3; D unclear. Deletions cut 0 bases from V and 4 bases from J, with 8 bases between. CDR1 is DFQATT, CDR2 SNEGSKA, per germline (reference sequence). The CDR3 spans 13 residues. CDR3 DNA: TGCAGTGCTAGAGAGACTCTCCCAGATACGCAGTATTTT. Protein: CSARETLPDTQYF.

V gene TRBV20-1 combines with J gene TRBJ2-7, with D perhaps matching TRBD2 (5 bases). This CDR3 region has 15 residues. The V and J ends lost 3 bases and 0 bases respectively, with 15 bases between them. CDR1 is DFQATT and CDR2 is SNEGSKA in the germline V gene (reference sequence). As DNA, the CDR3 is TGCAGTGCTAGTCGGGCGGGTTTAAGCTCCTACGAGCAGTACTTC. Residues: CSASRAGLSSYEQYF.

As regards this clonotype: One end of the junction does not line up with germline, which may come from a read error. The chain links TRBV7-7 to TRBJ2-7; perhaps TRBD2 as D (5 bases). CDR3 length: 16 residues. From germline, CDR1 is SSHAT and CDR2 FNYEAQ (reference sequence). The CDR3 sequence: CTSSLNSGLVSYEQYF. The CDR3 DNA follows: TGTACCAGCAGCTTGAACTCCGGACTCGTCTCCTACGAGCAGTACTTC.

In regard to this clonotype: Mismatch with germline at one junction end may stem from a read error. This rearrangement joins TRBV20-1 to TRBJ2-3; 11 positions match TRBD2. Germline-derived CDR1 and CDR2 are DFQATT and SNEGSKA (reference sequence). This CDR3 spans 17 amino acids. CDR3 protein: CSAFSGGAFFVTDTQYF. DNA for the CDR3: TGTAGTGCTTTTAGCGGGGGGGCCTTCTTCGTCACAGATACGCAGTATTTT.

To note about this clonotype: Its ends do not fully match the called genes, so a read error is possible. V usage is TRBV30 and J usage is TRBJ1-1; tentatively, D is TRBD1 (5 bases). CDR3 length equals 13 residues. The germline gives CDR1 GTSNPN, CDR2 SVGIG (reference sequence). CDR3 region: CAGGWGLDTEAFF. The CDR3 nucleotides are TGCGCCGGGGGTTGGGGGTTGGACACTGAAGCTTTCTTT.

The chain uses TRBV20-1 and TRBJ1-2; 10 nucleotides agree with TRBD1. Germline V gene data show CDR1 as DFQATT and CDR2 as SNEGSKA (reference sequence). The CDR3 extends over 14 amino acids. J was trimmed by 6 bases and V by 6 bases; bases with no gene match: 10. CDR3 DNA sequence: TGCAGTGCGGAGCGAGGGACAGGGGAAGATGGCTACACCTTC. Translation gives CSAERGTGEDGYTF.

Note on this clonotype: No conserved phenylalanine or tryptophan is present at the end of the CDR3, so a read error is the likely explanation. V and J are TRBV4-1 and TRBJ2-4; 7 positions match TRBD2. Gene TRBJ2-7 matches the end of the DNA better, so the J call may be wrong. Per the germline V gene, CDR1 is MGHRA and CDR2 is YSYEKL. The CDR3 has 15 amino acids. The CDR3 DNA follows: TGCGCCAGCAGCCAAGATAGACTAGCCAACGTCGAGCAGTACTGC. Translation: CASSQDRLANVEQYC.

The V and J genes are TRBV28 and TRBJ1-2; TRBD1 agrees at 7 bases. The CDR3 runs 16 residues. CDR1 and CDR2 from the germline V gene are MDHEN and SYDVKM. The V gene end was trimmed by 5 bases and the J gene end by 8 bases; junction bases not matched to a gene: 17. The CDR3 loop reads CASSPPRQGGLWGYTF. CDR3 sequence (DNA): TGTGCCAGCAGTCCACCTCGACAGGGAGGGTTATGGGGCTACACCTTC.

V gene TRBV2 combines with J gene TRBJ1-2; tentative D call: TRBD1 (6 bases). V dropped 7 bases and J dropped 4 bases, with 22 bases sitting between them. The CDR3 runs to 16 residues. Germline V gene data show CDR1 as SNHLY and CDR2 as FYNNEI. CDR3 in DNA: TGTGCCAGCACCAATATTGTTTTTGAGGGGGGCTATGGCTACACCTTC. Encoded protein: CASTNIVFEGGYGYTF.

A note on this clonotype: Mismatch with germline at one junction end may stem from a read error. The V and J genes are TRBV25-1 and TRBJ2-3; the D is unclear. Germline V lookup: CDR1 MGHDK, CDR2 SYGVNS. CDR3 length equals 14 residues. CDR3 coding DNA: TGTGCCAGCAGTGAGGTACTACACACAGATACGCACTATTTT. Its protein product is CASSEVLHTDTHYF.

V gene TRBV15 combines with J gene TRBJ2-7; 8 bases line up with TRBD2. The CDR3 extends over 19 amino acids. J gave up 3 bases and V 0 bases, and 16 bases lay outside the gene matches. Germline-derived CDR1 and CDR2 are LNHNV and YYDKDF (reference sequence). CDR3 bases: TGTGCCACCAGCAGAGAGAGTGGGGGGTTTAGCGGGACCCTCTACGAGCAGTACTTC. Translation gives CATSRESGGFSGTLYEQYF. Full variable domain (rest looked up from reference TRBV15 and TRBJ2-7): DAMVIQNPRYQVTQFGKPVTLSCSQTLNHNVMYWYQQKSSQAPKLLFHYYDKDFNNEADTPDNFQSRRPNTSFCFLDIRSPGLGDTAMYLCATSRESGGFSGTLYEQYFGPGTRLTVT.

Only a few counts were recorded for this clonotype. The chain links TRBV27 to TRBJ2-1; 8 bases align to TRBD1. Unmatched junction bases numbered 13, after V lost 8 bases and J lost 4 bases. This CDR3 has 16 residues. Germline CDR1 MNHEY, CDR2 SMNVEV (reference sequence). DNA of the CDR3: TGTGCCAGCCGCCCTCCGGGCAGGGGGCTTTACAATGAGCAGTTCTTC. Translation gives CASRPPGRGLYNEQFF.

This chain joins TRBV28 and TRBJ2-5; no reliable D call. The germline CDR1 and CDR2 sequences are MDHEN and SYDVKM. The CDR3 is 14 residues long. Trimming removed 6 bases from V and 1 base from J, with 12 bases in between. The CDR3 protein is CASSPSWGQETQYF. CDR3 sequence (DNA): TGTGCCAGCAGCCCAAGTTGGGGCCAAGAGACCCAGTACTTC.

The V call is TRBV6-5, the J call TRBJ1-1; D ambiguous. The germline V and J ends were trimmed by 2 bases and 1 base, with 5 bases remaining between them. CDR1 and CDR2 (germline): MNHEY, SVGAGI. The CDR3 contains 13 residues. The CDR3 sequence is CASSYQPNTEAFF. The CDR3 DNA is TGTGCCAGCAGTTACCAGCCGAACACTGAAGCTTTCTTT.

The chain joins TRBV20-1 to TRBJ2-3; D unclear. V lost 5 bases and J lost 5, with 20 bases in between. The length of the CDR3 is 15 residues. CDR1 DFQATT and CDR2 SNEGSKA come from the germline V gene (reference sequence). CDR3 sequence reads: CSAPSAEVAQDTQYF. The CDR3 nucleotides are TGCAGTGCTCCTTCTGCCGAGGTAGCACAAGATACGCAGTATTTT.

V is TRBV28 and J is TRBJ2-1; 10 positions match TRBD1. The ends lost 6 bases at V and 8 bases at J; junction bases unmatched: 7. CDR3 size: 14 residues. Germline V gene sequence: CDR1 MDHEN, CDR2 SYDVKM. CDR3 in amino acids: CASSRAGTGDEQFF. The CDR3 DNA reads as TGTGCCAGCAGCCGTGCCGGGACAGGGGATGAGCAGTTCTTC.

The CDR3 here is CATSDLGLDNEQFF. The DNA of the CDR3 is TGTGCCACCAGTGATTTGGGACTAGACAATGAGCAGTTCTTC. This chain connects TRBV24-1 to TRBJ2-1; TRBD2 matches 7 bases. The CDR3 has 14 amino acids. V was clipped by 0 bases and J by 5 bases; unmatched bases: 0. Germline V gene lookup returns CDR1 KGHDR and CDR2 SFDVKD.

The chain combines TRBV18 with TRBJ2-3, with 11 positions matching TRBD2. Per germline, CDR1 KGHSH and CDR2 LQKENI. The ends lost 4 bases at V and 4 bases at J; junction bases unmatched: 10. This CDR3 region has 17 residues. CDR3 DNA sequence: TGTGCCAGCTCACGCCAACTAGCGGGAGATGACGCAGATACGCAGTATTTT. Encoded protein: CASSRQLAGDDADTQYF.

This clonotype came up many times. The J gene is TRBJ2-3, the V gene TRBV2; 12 bases fit TRBD2. This CDR3 has 15 amino acids. Per germline, CDR1 SNHLY and CDR2 FYNNEI. The junction had 8 bases not matched to a gene; V was cut back by 8 bases and J by 5 bases. CDR3 nucleotides: TGTGCCAGCGGACGGACTAGCGGGGCGAGAGATACGCAGTATTTT. Amino acid sequence: CASGRTSGARDTQYF. Full variable domain (rest looked up from reference TRBV2 and TRBJ2-3): EPEVTQTPSHQVTQMGQEVILRCVPISNHLYFYWYRQILGQKVEFLVSFYNNEISEKSEIFDDQFSVERPDGSNFTLKIRSTKLEDSAMYFCASGRTSGARDTQYFGPGTRLTVL.

The chain recombines TRBV12-3 or TRBV12-4 with TRBJ2-5; D is possibly TRBD2 (6 bases). This CDR3 region has 14 residues. The V and J ends lost 3 bases and 2 bases respectively, with 10 bases between them. The chain's CDR3 is CASSFTTRQETQYF. The DNA of the CDR3 is TGTGCCAGCAGTTTCACGACTAGACAAGAGACCCAGTACTTC.

The chain combines TRBV20-1 with TRBJ2-5; TRBD2 matches at 10 bases. This CDR3 contains 16 residues. After removal of 0 bases from V and 5 bases from J, the junction contained 9 bases not matched to a gene. Germline assignment: CDR1 DFQATT and CDR2 SNEGSKA (reference sequence). CDR3 region: CSARETSGLRAETQYF. As DNA, the CDR3 is TGCAGTGCTAGAGAGACTAGCGGGCTGAGGGCGGAGACCCAGTACTTC.

This chain joins TRBV6-5 and TRBJ1-2; 7 bases are shared with TRBD1. The CDR3 contains 15 residues. Looked up from germline, CDR1 is MNHEY and CDR2 is SVGAGI. V shed 0 bases and J 7 bases; nucleotides not matched to a gene: 8. CDR3 DNA: TGTGCCAGCAGTTACTCGGGGGACAGCTTAACTGGCTACACCTTC. This sequence encodes CASSYSGDSLTGYTF.

The chain recombines TRBV5-1 with TRBJ2-7; D ambiguous. The tail of the sequence fits TRBJ2-5 better, so the J call may be wrong. The germline V gene has CDR1 SGHRS and CDR2 YFSETQ. The CDR3 totals 14 residues. The CDR3 here is CASSQRNEEETQYF. The CDR3 DNA reads as TGCGCCAGCAGCCAACGAAATGAAGAAGAGACCCAGTACTTC.

This sequence joins TRBV10-3 and TRBJ1-2; tentative D call: TRBD1 (6 bases). Germline lookup yields CDR1 ENHRY and CDR2 SYGVKD. Trimming left V 8 bases short and J 5 bases short, with 12 bases between. This CDR3 is 12 amino acids long. The CDR3 DNA reads TGTGCCATCTCAGGGGTGGGGTATGGCTACACCTTC. This gives the protein CAISGVGYGYTF.

This clonotype was detected a few times. The V gene is TRBV29-1, the J gene TRBJ2-1; possibly TRBD1 or TRBD2 for D (6 bases each). From germline, CDR1 is SQVTM and CDR2 ANQGSEA. CDR3 length: 16 residues. Trimming cost V 1 base and J 8 bases, with 21 bases left between them. The CDR3 reads CSVEGGAQPSSDEQFF. The CDR3 DNA sequence: TGCAGCGTTGAAGGGGGGGCCCAACCTAGCAGCGATGAGCAGTTCTTC.

In this sample, this clonotype turned up a few times. The V gene is TRBV20-1, the J gene TRBJ2-2, with unresolved D. This CDR3 comprises 11 residues. Germline V gene data show CDR1 as DFQATT and CDR2 as SNEGSKA (reference sequence). V lost 1 base and J 7 bases, leaving 4 bases between the germline ends. The CDR3, as DNA: TGCAGTGCTAGAGTAGGCGGGGAGCTGTTTTTT. Its protein is CSARVGGELFF.

The rearrangement links TRBV3-1 to TRBJ1-1; D gene uncertain. Trimming removed 0 bases at V and 0 bases at J, with 8 bases between. This CDR3 is built from 15 residues. Germline V gives CDR1 LGHDT, CDR2 YNNKEL (reference sequence). Here the CDR3 reads CASSQDGLVNTEAFF. In DNA form, the CDR3 reads TGTGCCAGCAGCCAAGATGGGCTTGTGAACACTGAAGCTTTCTTT.

The chain has TRBV2 and TRBJ1-2, with D perhaps TRBD1 (6 bases). Trimming removed 3 bases from V and 8 bases from J, with 13 bases in between. Germline CDR1 SNHLY, CDR2 FYNNEI. The CDR3 is 13 amino acids. The DNA of the CDR3 is TGTGCCAGCAGTGATTGGGCAGGGGAAGGCTACACCTTC. Its protein is CASSDWAGEGYTF.